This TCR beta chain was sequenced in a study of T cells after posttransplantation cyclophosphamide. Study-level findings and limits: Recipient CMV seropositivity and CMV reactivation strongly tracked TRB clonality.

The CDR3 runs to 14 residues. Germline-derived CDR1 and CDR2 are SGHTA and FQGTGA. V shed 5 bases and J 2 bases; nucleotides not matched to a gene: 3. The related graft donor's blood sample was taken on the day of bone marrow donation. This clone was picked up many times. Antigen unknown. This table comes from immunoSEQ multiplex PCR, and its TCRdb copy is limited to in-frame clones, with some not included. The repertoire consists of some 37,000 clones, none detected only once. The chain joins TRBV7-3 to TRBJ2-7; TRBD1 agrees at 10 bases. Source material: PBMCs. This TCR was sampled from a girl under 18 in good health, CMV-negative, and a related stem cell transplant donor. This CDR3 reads CASSMGQGTYEQYF. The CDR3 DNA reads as TGTGCCAGCAGCATGGGACAGGGGACCTACGAGCAGTACTTC.